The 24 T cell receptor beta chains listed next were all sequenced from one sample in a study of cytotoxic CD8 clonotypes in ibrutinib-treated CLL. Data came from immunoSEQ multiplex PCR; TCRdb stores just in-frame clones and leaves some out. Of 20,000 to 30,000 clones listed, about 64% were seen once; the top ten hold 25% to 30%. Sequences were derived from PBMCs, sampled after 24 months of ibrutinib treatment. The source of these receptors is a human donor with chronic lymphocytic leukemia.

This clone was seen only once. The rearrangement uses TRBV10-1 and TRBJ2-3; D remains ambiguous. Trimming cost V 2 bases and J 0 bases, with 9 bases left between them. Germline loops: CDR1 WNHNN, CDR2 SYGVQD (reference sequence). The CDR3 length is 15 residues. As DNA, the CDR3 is TGCGCCAGCAGTGAGGCTAGGGCTAGCACAGATACGCAGTATTTT. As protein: CASSEARASTDTQYF.

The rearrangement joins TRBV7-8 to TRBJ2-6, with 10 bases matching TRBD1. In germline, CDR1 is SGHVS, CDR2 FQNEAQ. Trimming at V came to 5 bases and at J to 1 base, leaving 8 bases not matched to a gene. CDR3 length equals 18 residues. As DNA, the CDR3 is TGTGCCAGCAGCCGGCGGGACAGGGGAAGTTCTGGGGCCAACGTCCTGACTTTC. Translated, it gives CASSRRDRGSSGANVLTF.

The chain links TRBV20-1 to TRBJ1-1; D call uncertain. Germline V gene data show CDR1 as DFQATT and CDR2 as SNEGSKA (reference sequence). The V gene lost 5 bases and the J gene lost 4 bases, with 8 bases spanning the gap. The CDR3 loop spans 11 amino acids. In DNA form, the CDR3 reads TGCAGTGCTGATAGGATCACTGAAGCTTTCTTT. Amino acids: CSADRITEAFF.

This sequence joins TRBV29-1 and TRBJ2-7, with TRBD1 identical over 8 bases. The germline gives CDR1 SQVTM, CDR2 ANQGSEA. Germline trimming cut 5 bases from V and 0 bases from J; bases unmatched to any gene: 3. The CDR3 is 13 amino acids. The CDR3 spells CSVSGTGSYEQYF. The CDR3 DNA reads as TGCAGCGTTTCCGGGACAGGCTCCTACGAGCAGTACTTC.

CDR3 nucleotide sequence: TGCGCCAGCAGCTTGGGGTCCCGGGACAGCTCTGGAAACACCATATATTTT. Protein: CASSLGSRDSSGNTIYF. J is TRBJ1-3 and V is TRBV5-1; 7 bases align to TRBD1. V trimming: 0 bases; J trimming: 0 bases; junction bases outside the gene matches: 6. Germline V gives CDR1 SGHRS, CDR2 YFSETQ. The CDR3 loop spans 17 amino acids. The complete variable domain, with remaining parts taken from reference TRBV5-1 and TRBJ1-3, reads KAGVTQTPRYLIKTRGQQVTLSCSPISGHRSVSWYQQTPGQGLQFLFEYFSETQRNKGNFPGRFSGRQFSNSRSEMNVSTLELGDSALYLCASSLGSRDSSGNTIYFGEGSWLTVV.

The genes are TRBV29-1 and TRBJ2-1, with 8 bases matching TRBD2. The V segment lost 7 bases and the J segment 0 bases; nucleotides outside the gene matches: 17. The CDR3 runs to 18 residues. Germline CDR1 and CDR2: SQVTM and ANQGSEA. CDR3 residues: CSAGEIAGSLSSYNEQFF. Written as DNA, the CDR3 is TGCAGCGCCGGGGAGATAGCGGGGTCACTTAGCTCCTACAATGAGCAGTTCTTC.

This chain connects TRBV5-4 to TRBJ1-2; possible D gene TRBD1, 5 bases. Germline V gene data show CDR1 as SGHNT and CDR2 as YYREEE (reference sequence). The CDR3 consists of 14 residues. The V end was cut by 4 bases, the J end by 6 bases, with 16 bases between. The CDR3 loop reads CASSAGGRTHGYTF. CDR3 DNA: TGTGCCAGCAGCGCGGGGGGGAGAACACATGGCTACACCTTC.

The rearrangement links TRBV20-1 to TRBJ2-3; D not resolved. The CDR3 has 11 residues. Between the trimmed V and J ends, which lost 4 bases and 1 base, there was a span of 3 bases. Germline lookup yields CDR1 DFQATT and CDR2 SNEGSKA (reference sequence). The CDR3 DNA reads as TGCAGTGCTACCGGCACAGATACGCAGTATTTT. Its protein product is CSATGTDTQYF.

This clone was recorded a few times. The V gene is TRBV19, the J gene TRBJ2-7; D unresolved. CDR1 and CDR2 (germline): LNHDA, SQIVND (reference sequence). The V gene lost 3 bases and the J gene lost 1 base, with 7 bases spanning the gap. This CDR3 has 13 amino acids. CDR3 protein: CASSIMGSYEQYF. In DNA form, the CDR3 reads TGTGCCAGTAGTATCATGGGGTCCTACGAGCAGTACTTC.

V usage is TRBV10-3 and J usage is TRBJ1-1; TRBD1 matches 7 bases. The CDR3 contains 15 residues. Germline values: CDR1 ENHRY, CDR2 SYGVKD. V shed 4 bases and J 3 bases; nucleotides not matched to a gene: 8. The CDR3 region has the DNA TGTGCCATCAGTGGGGGCGTCGACAGGGACACTGAAGCTTTCTTT. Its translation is CAISGGVDRDTEAFF.

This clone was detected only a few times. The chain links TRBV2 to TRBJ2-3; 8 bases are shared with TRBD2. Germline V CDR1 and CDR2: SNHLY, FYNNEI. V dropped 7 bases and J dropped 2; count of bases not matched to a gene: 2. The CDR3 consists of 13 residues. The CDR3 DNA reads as TGTGCCAGCACTAGCGGGTACACAGATACGCAGTATTTT. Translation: CASTSGYTDTQYF.

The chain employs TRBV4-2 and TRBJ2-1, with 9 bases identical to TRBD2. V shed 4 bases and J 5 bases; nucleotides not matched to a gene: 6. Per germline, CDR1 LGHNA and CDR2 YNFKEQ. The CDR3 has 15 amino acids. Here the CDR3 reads CASSPFASGDNEQFF. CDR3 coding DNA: TGTGCCAGCAGCCCCTTCGCTAGCGGGGACAATGAGCAGTTCTTC.

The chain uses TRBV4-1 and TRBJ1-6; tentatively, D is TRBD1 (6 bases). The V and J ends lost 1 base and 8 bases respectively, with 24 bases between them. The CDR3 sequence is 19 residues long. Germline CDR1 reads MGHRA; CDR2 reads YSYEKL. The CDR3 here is CASSQGWTAAYGVDSPLHF. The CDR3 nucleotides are TGCGCCAGCAGCCAAGGGTGGACAGCGGCGTATGGGGTTGATTCACCCCTCCACTTT.

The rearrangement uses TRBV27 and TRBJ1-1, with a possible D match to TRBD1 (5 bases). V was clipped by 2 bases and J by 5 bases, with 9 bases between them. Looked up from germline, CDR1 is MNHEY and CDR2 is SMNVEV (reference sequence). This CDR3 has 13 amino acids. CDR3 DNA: TGTGCCAGCAGTTTAGGGGCGGGAACTGAAGCTTTCTTT. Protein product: CASSLGAGTEAFF.

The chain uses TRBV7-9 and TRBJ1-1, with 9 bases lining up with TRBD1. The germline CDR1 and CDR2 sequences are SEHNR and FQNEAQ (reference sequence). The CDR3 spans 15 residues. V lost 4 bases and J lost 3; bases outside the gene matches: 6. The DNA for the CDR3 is TGTGCCAGCAGCTCCGAGACAGGGGGGGACACTGAAGCTTTCTTT. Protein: CASSSETGGDTEAFF.

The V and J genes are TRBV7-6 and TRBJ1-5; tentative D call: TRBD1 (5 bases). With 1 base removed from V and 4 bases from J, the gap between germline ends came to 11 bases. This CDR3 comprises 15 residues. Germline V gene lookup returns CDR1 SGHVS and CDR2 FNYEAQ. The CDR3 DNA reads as TGTGCCAGCAGCTTAGACCCAGGGCAGAATCAGCCCCAGCATTTT. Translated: CASSLDPGQNQPQHF.

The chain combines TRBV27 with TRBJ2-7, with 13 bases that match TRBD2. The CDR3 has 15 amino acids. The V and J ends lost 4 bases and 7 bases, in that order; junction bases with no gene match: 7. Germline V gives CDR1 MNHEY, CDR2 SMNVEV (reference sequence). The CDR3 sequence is CASSSWGLAGIEQYF. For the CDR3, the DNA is TGTGCCAGCAGTTCTTGGGGACTAGCGGGGATTGAGCAGTACTTC.

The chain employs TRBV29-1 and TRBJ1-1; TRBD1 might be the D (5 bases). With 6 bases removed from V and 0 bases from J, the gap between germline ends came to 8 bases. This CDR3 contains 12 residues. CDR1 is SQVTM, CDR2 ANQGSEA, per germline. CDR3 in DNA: TGCAGCGTACAGGTCATGAACACTGAAGCTTTCTTT. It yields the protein CSVQVMNTEAFF.

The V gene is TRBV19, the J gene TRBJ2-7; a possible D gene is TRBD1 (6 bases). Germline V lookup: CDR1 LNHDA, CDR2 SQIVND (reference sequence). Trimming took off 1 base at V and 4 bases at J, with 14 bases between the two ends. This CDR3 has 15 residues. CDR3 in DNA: TGTGCCAGTAGTATAGTGGCAGGGGATATGTACGAGCAGTACTTC. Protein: CASSIVAGDMYEQYF.

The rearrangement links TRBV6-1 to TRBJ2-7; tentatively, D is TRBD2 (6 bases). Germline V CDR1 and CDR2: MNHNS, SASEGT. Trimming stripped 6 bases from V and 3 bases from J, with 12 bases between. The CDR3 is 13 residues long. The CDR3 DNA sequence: TGTGCCAGCAGCGTTCTCGGGGGCTACGAGCAGTACTTC. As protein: CASSVLGGYEQYF.

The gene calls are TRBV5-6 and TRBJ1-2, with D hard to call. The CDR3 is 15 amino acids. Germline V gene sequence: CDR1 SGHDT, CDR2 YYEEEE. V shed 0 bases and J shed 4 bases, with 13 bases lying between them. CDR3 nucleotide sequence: TGTGCCAGCAGCTTGGCCCCGAAGGATGGCTATGGCTACACCTTC. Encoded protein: CASSLAPKDGYGYTF.

The CDR3 coding sequence is TGTGCCAGCAGCCAAGACCCCGGGACAGGGGGAAACAATGAGCAGTTCTTC. Residues: CASSQDPGTGGNNEQFF. This chain links TRBV4-2 with TRBJ2-1, with 11 bases identical to TRBD1. J was trimmed by 5 bases and V by 0 bases; bases with no gene match: 6. The CDR3 totals 17 residues. Germline loops: CDR1 LGHNA, CDR2 YNFKEQ.

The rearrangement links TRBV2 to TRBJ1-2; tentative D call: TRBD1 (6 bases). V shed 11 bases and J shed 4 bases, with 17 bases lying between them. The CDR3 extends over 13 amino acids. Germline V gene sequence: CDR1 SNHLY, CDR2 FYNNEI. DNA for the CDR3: TGTGCCCGATACCCGGGGGCCTTCTATGGCTACACCTTC. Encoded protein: CARYPGAFYGYTF.

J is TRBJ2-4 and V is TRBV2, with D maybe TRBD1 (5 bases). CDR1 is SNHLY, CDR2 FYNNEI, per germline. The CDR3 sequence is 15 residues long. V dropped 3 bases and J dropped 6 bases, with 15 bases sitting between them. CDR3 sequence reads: CASSDTLGAPNIQYF. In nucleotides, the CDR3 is TGTGCCAGCAGTGACACACTTGGGGCCCCAAACATTCAGTACTTC.